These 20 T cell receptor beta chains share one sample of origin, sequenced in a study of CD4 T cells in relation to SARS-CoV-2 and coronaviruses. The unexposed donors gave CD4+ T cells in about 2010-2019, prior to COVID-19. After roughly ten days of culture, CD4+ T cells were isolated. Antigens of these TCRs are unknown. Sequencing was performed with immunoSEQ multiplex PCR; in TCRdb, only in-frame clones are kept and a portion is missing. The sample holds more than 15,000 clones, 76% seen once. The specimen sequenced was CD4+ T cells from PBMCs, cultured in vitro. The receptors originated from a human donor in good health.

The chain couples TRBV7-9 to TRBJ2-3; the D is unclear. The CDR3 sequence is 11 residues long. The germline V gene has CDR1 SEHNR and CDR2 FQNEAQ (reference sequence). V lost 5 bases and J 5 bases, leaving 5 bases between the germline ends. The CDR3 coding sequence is TGTGCCAGCAGCCCCCTAGATACGCAGTATTTT. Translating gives CASSPLDTQYF.

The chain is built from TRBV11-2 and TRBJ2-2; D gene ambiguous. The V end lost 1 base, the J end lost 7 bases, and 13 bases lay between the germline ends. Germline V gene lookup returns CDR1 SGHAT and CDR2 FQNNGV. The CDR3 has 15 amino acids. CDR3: CASSLVAFGIGELFF. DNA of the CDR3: TGTGCCAGCAGCTTAGTGGCTTTTGGGATCGGGGAGCTGTTTTTT.

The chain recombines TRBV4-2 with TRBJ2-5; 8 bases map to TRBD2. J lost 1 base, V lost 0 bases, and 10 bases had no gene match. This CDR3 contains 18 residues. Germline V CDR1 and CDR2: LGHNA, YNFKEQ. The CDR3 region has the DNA TGTGCCAGCAGCCAAGAACGGGTCATAGCGGGAAGCCAAGAGACCCAGTACTTC. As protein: CASSQERVIAGSQETQYF.

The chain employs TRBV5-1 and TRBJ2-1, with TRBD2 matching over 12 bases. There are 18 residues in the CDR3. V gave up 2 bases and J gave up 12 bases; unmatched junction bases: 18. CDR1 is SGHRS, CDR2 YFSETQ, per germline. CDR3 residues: CASSFLAGGSRQYKGQFF. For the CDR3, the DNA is TGCGCCAGCAGCTTCCTAGCGGGAGGGAGTAGGCAATATAAAGGGCAGTTCTTC.

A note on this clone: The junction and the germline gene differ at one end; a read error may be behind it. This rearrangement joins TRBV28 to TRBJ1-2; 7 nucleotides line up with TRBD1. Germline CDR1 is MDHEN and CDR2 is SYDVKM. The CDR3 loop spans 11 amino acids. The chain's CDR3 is CASSLRTGLDF. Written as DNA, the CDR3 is TGTGCCAGCAGTCTGCGGACAGGTCTTGACTTC.

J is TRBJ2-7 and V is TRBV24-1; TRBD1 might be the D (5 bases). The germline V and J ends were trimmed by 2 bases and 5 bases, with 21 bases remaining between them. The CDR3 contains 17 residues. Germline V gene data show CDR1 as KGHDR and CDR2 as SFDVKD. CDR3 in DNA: TGTGCCACCAGTGATTCGGCCGGTGGGGCGTTTATGAACGAGCAGTACTTC. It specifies CATSDSAGGAFMNEQYF.

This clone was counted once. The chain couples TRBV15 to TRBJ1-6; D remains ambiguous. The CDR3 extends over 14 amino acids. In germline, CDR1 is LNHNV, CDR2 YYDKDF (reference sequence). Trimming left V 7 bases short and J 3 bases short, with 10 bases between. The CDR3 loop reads CATNTGSYNSPLHF. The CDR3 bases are TGTGCCACCAACACCGGAAGCTATAATTCACCCCTCCACTTT.

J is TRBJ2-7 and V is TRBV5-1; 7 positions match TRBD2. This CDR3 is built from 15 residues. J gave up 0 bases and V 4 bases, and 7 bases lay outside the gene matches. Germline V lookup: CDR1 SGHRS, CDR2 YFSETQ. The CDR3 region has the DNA TGCGCCAGCAGCAGCGGGGAAACCAGCTCCTACGAGCAGTACTTC. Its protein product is CASSSGETSSYEQYF.

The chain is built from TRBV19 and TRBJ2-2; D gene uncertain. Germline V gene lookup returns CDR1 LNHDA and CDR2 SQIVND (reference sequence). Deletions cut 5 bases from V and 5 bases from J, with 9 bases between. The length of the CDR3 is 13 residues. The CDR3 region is CASSPQLTGELFF. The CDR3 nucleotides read TGTGCCAGTAGTCCACAGCTTACCGGGGAGCTGTTTTTT.

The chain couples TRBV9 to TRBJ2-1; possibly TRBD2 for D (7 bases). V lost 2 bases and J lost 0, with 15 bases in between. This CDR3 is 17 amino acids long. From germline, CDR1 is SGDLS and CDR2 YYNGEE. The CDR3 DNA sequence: TGTGCCAGCAGCGTGGGGGGGGCTAGCGACTCCTACAATGAGCAGTTCTTC. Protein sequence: CASSVGGASDSYNEQFF.

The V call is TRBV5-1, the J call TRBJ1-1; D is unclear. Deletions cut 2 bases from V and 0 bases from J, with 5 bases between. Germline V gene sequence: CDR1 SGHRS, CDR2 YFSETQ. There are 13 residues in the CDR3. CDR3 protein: CASSFTVNTEAFF. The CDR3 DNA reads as TGCGCCAGCAGCTTCACAGTGAACACTGAAGCTTTCTTT. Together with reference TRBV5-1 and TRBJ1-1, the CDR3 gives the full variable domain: KAGVTQTPRYLIKTRGQQVTLSCSPISGHRSVSWYQQTPGQGLQFLFEYFSETQRNKGNFPGRFSGRQFSNSRSEMNVSTLELGDSALYLCASSFTVNTEAFFGQGTRLTVV.

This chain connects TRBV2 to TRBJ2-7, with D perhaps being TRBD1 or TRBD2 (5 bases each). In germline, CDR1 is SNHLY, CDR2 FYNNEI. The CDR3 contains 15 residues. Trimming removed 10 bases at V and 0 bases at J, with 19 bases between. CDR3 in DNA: TGTGCCACCATGGGGGAAACAGGAATCTCCTACGAGCAGTACTTC. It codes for CATMGETGISYEQYF.

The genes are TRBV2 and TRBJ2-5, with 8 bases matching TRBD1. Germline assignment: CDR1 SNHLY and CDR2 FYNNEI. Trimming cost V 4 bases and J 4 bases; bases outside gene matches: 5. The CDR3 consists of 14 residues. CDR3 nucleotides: TGTGCCAGCAGTGGATTACAGGGGGGAGAGACCCAGTACTTC. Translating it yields CASSGLQGGETQYF.

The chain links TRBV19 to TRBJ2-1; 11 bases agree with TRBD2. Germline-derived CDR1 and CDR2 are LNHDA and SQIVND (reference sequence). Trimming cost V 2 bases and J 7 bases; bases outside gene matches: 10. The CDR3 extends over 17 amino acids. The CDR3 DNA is TGTGCCAGTAGTATATCGACTAGCGGGACAGGACGGAATGAGCAGTTCTTC. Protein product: CASSISTSGTGRNEQFF.

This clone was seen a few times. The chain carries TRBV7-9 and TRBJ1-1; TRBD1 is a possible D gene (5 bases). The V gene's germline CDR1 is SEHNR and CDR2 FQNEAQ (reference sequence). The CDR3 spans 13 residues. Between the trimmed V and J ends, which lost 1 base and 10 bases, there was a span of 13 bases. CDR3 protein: CASSLERGRVAFF. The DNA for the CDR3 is TGTGCCAGCAGCTTAGAGAGGGGCCGTGTAGCTTTCTTT.

CDR3 coding DNA: TGTGCCAGCAGCTTATTCACGACGGCCCCTAACTATGGCTACACCTTC. Translation: CASSLFTTAPNYGYTF. This chain connects TRBV13 to TRBJ1-2, with no clear D. The germline gives CDR1 PRHDT, CDR2 FYEKMQ (reference sequence). V was shortened by 2 bases and J by 0 bases, with 13 bases between the two germline ends. CDR3 length equals 16 residues. The entire variable domain, with the rest obtained from reference TRBV13 and TRBJ1-2, is as follows: AAGVIQSPRHLIKEKRETATLKCYPIPRHDTVYWYQQGPGQDPQFLISFYEKMQSDKGSIPDRFSAQQFSDYHSELNMSSLELGDSALYFCASSLFTTAPNYGYTFGSGTRLTVV.

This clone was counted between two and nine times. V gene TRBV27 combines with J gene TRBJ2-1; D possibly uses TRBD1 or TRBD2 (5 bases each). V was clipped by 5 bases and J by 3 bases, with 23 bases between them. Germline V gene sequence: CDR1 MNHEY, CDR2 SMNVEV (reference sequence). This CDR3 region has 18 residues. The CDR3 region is CASSIISPGRGYYNEQFF. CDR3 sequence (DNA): TGTGCCAGCAGTATTATATCTCCGGGACGGGGATACTACAATGAGCAGTTCTTC.

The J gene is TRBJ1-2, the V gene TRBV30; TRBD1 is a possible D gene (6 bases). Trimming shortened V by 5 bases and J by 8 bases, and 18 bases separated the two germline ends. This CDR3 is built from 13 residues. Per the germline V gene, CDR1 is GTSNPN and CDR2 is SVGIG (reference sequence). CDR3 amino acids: CAWAGQSTGGYTF. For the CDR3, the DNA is TGTGCCTGGGCTGGACAGTCGACGGGAGGCTACACCTTC.

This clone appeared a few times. DNA of the CDR3: TGTGCCAGCAGCCAAGATGTGAAGGGGTACGAGCAGTACTTC. Translated: CASSQDVKGYEQYF. This sequence joins TRBV3-1 (or the pseudogene TRBV3-2) and TRBJ2-7, with a tentative D call TRBD1 (5 bases). The CDR3 sequence is 14 residues long. The ends were cut back, 0 bases at V and 4 bases at J, with 10 bases in the middle. Per germline, CDR1 LGHDT and CDR2 YNNKEL (reference sequence).

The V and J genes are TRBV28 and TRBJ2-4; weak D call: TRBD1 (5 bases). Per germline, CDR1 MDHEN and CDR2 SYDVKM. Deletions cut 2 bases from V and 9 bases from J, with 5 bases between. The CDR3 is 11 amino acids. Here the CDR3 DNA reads TGTGCCAGCAGTTTACAGGGCATTCAGTACTTC. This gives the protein CASSLQGIQYF.